The next 20 T cell receptor beta chains were all read from a single sample in a study of PD-L1 blockade in urothelial cancer. Sequenced by immunoSEQ multiplex PCR; TCRdb stores in-frame clones only, minus some. The sample yields tens of thousands of clones, roughly four fifths seen once. The input for sequencing was PBMCs, taken around atezolizumab (anti-PD-L1) treatment. The receptors stem from a man between 65 and 80 years old with urothelial cancer.

The V gene is TRBV5-5, the J gene TRBJ1-1; D is unresolved. CDR1 is SGHKS and CDR2 is YYEKEE in the germline V gene (reference sequence). Trimming pared 3 bases from V and 0 bases from J, leaving 15 bases between. The CDR3 is made up of 16 amino acids. The DNA for the CDR3 is TGTGCCAGCAGCTCTCTTCCCTGGAGCATGAACACTGAAGCTTTCTTT. Translated, it gives CASSSLPWSMNTEAFF.

The chain uses TRBV7-9 and TRBJ1-5; 7 nucleotides match TRBD1. V trimming: 8 bases; J trimming: 3 bases; junction bases outside the gene matches: 13. The CDR3 spans 16 residues. CDR1 SEHNR and CDR2 FQNEAQ come from the germline V gene (reference sequence). CDR3 amino acids: CASASTSGGNNQPQHF. The CDR3 DNA follows: TGTGCCAGCGCCTCGACGTCAGGGGGGAACAATCAGCCCCAGCATTTT.

This clone was detected a few times. The chain couples TRBV6-1 to TRBJ1-5, with 7 positions matching TRBD1. The germline V gene has CDR1 MNHNS and CDR2 SASEGT. The junction had 3 bases not matched to a gene; V was cut back by 2 bases and J by 5 bases. This CDR3 has 14 amino acids. CDR3 nucleotides: TGTGCCAGCAGTGAACAGGGGGAGTATCAGCCCCAGCATTTT. Translated, it gives CASSEQGEYQPQHF.

The chain joins TRBV20-1 to TRBJ2-3; the D is unclear. Trimming cost V 4 bases and J 7 bases, with 9 bases left between them. Germline values: CDR1 DFQATT, CDR2 SNEGSKA (reference sequence). CDR3 length: 11 residues. The CDR3 region has the DNA TGCAGTGCTATTACGGGTAATACGCAGTATTTT. Amino acid sequence: CSAITGNTQYF.

The rearrangement links TRBV7-9 to TRBJ2-5, with 7 bases lining up with TRBD2. The germline V gene encodes CDR1 SEHNR and CDR2 FQNEAQ (reference sequence). The J segment lost 7 bases and the V segment lost 6 bases, leaving 2 bases of the junction unmatched. The CDR3 has 11 amino acids. CDR3 DNA: TGTGCCAGCAGTAGGGAGGGGACCCAGTACTTC. Its translation: CASSREGTQYF.

The chain is built from TRBV5-1 and TRBJ1-1; D is possibly TRBD1 (6 bases). CDR1 is SGHRS and CDR2 is YFSETQ in the germline V gene. The length of the CDR3 is 16 residues. The V end was cut by 4 bases, the J end by 3 bases, with 19 bases between. CDR3 loop: CASSRDNSQWDTEAFF. The CDR3, as DNA: TGCGCCAGCAGCCGGGACAACTCCCAGTGGGACACTGAAGCTTTCTTT.

There are a few counts of this clone. The chain carries TRBV15 and TRBJ2-2, with TRBD2 matching over 7 bases. After removal of 0 bases from V and 8 bases from J, the junction contained 6 bases not matched to a gene. The germline gives CDR1 LNHNV, CDR2 YYDKDF (reference sequence). The CDR3 contains 15 residues. The CDR3, as DNA: TGTGCCACCAGCAGAGATATCCCGGGGGGTGGGGAGCTGTTTTTT. Protein: CATSRDIPGGGELFF.

The genes are TRBV7-9 and TRBJ1-2; possibly TRBD1 for D (5 bases). V gave up 2 bases and J gave up 6 bases, with 10 bases separating them. This CDR3 spans 13 amino acids. From germline, CDR1 is SEHNR and CDR2 FQNEAQ (reference sequence). CDR3 protein: CASSLRDRDGYTF. CDR3 DNA: TGTGCCAGCAGCTTACGAGACAGAGATGGCTACACCTTC. The complete variable domain, with remaining parts taken from reference TRBV7-9 and TRBJ1-2, reads DTGVSQNPRHKITKRGQNVTFRCDPISEHNRLYWYRQTLGQGPEFLTYFQNEAQLEKSRLLSDRFSAERPKGSFSTLEIQRTEQGDSAMYLCASSLRDRDGYTFGSGTRLTVV.

V usage is TRBV7-2 and J usage is TRBJ1-3; D is unclear. V was clipped by 5 bases and J by 5 bases, with 7 bases between them. There are 12 residues in the CDR3. The germline CDR1 and CDR2 sequences are SGHTA and FQGNSA. CDR3 bases: TGTGCCAGCAGCCCCCGTAGAAACACCATATATTTT. Its translation: CASSPRRNTIYF.

The V and J genes are TRBV13 and TRBJ2-7; TRBD2 matches at 12 bases. V shed 2 bases and J 7 bases; nucleotides not matched to a gene: 3. This CDR3 region has 14 residues. The V gene's germline CDR1 is PRHDT and CDR2 FYEKMQ (reference sequence). CDR3 loop: CASSLLAGGREQYF. CDR3 in DNA: TGTGCCAGCAGCTTACTAGCGGGAGGGAGGGAGCAGTACTTC.

The chain combines TRBV7-9 with TRBJ1-3, with D possibly TRBD1 on 6 matching bases. This CDR3 is built from 15 residues. The V gene lost 5 bases and the J gene lost 0 bases, with 11 bases spanning the gap. CDR1 and CDR2 (germline): SEHNR, FQNEAQ (reference sequence). CDR3 sequence reads: CASSKDSLSGNTIYF. The CDR3 DNA reads TGTGCCAGCAGCAAGGACAGCCTCTCTGGAAACACCATATATTTT.

This chain uses TRBV4-3 with TRBJ1-5; D unresolved. V lost 1 base, J lost 9 bases, and 13 bases lay in between. The length of the CDR3 is 14 residues. Germline lookup yields CDR1 LGHNA and CDR2 YSLEER. As DNA, the CDR3 is TGCGCCAGCAGCCAAGCTGTCGAGCCGGTGCCCCAGCATTTT. Its protein product is CASSQAVEPVPQHF.

V usage is TRBV11-2 and J usage is TRBJ1-1, with D possibly TRBD1 on 5 matching bases. The V gene's germline CDR1 is SGHAT and CDR2 FQNNGV. This CDR3 is built from 13 residues. V gave up 1 base and J gave up 3 bases, with 6 bases separating them. The CDR3 DNA follows: TGTGCCAGCAGCTTAGTAGGGGACACTGAAGCTTTCTTT. Protein product: CASSLVGDTEAFF.

This rearrangement joins TRBV5-4 to TRBJ2-3; TRBD2 aligns across 7 bases. The CDR3 has 16 amino acids. Per germline, CDR1 SGHNT and CDR2 YYREEE (reference sequence). Losses at the gene ends were 4 bases for V and 6 bases for J; bases not matched to a gene: 14. The CDR3 loop reads CASSPPWGGSSDTQYF. As DNA, the CDR3 is TGTGCCAGCAGCCCCCCCTGGGGAGGGAGTTCGGATACGCAGTATTTT. The full variable domain, its missing parts supplied by reference TRBV5-4 and TRBJ2-3, is ETGVTQSPTHLIKTRGQQVTLRCSSQSGHNTVSWYQQALGQGPQFIFQYYREEENGRGNFPPRFSGLQFPNYSSELNVNALELDDSALYLCASSPPWGGSSDTQYFGPGTRLTVL.

The chain couples TRBV6-5 to TRBJ1-1; no clear D. The CDR3 is 10 residues long. Trimming removed 8 bases from V and 7 bases from J, with 8 bases in between. The germline CDR1 and CDR2 sequences are MNHEY and SVGAGI. For the CDR3, the DNA is TGTGCCAGCGGAAGGAGTGAAGCTTTCTTT. This gives the protein CASGRSEAFF.

This chain uses TRBV19 with TRBJ1-2; maybe TRBD1 (6 bases). V dropped 6 bases and J dropped 1 base, with 12 bases sitting between them. CDR1 is LNHDA, CDR2 SQIVND, per germline (reference sequence). The CDR3 totals 14 residues. CDR3 in amino acids: CASRWTVSNYGYTF. In DNA, the CDR3 is TGTGCCAGTAGGTGGACAGTGAGTAACTATGGCTACACCTTC.

This clone has just a few counts. The chain recombines TRBV2 with TRBJ2-2; 7 bases are a match to TRBD1. This CDR3 has 15 residues. With V trimmed by 9 bases and J by 1 base, 8 bases remained unmatched. The germline V gene encodes CDR1 SNHLY and CDR2 FYNNEI. This CDR3 reads CASCPRTGNTGELFF. Here the CDR3 DNA reads TGTGCCAGTTGCCCCCGGACAGGGAACACCGGGGAGCTGTTTTTT.

The chain is built from TRBV19 and TRBJ2-2; no firm D call. Trimming stripped 4 bases from V and 3 bases from J, with 9 bases between. From germline, CDR1 is LNHDA and CDR2 SQIVND (reference sequence). The CDR3 totals 14 residues. The CDR3 protein is CASSTNLDTGELFF. The CDR3 DNA sequence: TGTGCCAGTAGTACCAACCTAGACACCGGGGAGCTGTTTTTT.

The genes are TRBV6-5 and TRBJ1-2, with 7 bases matching TRBD1. The V segment lost 0 bases and the J segment 5 bases; nucleotides outside the gene matches: 6. Per the germline V gene, CDR1 is MNHEY and CDR2 is SVGAGI. The CDR3 is 15 residues long. CDR3 sequence reads: CASSYSRDRDYGYTF. Here the CDR3 DNA reads TGTGCCAGCAGTTACTCGAGAGACAGGGATTATGGCTACACCTTC.

This chain joins TRBV7-9 and TRBJ2-7, with TRBD2 identical over 8 bases. Germline V gene sequence: CDR1 SEHNR, CDR2 FQNEAQ (reference sequence). V was pared by 3 bases and J by 2 bases, with 3 bases of the junction left unmatched. The CDR3 sequence is 14 residues long. In nucleotides, the CDR3 is TGTGCCAGCAGCTTTAGCGGGGTGGCCTACGAGCAGTACTTC. Encoded protein: CASSFSGVAYEQYF.